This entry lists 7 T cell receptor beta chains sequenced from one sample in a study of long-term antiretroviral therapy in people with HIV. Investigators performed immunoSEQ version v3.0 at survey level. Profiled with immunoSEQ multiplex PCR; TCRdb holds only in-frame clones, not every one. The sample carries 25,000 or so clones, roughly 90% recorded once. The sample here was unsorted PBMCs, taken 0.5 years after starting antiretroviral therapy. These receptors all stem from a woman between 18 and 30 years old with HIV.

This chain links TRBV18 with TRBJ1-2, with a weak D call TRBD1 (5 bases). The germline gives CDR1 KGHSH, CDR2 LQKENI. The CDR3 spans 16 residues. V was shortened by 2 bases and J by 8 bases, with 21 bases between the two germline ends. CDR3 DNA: TGTGCCAGCTCACCATTTCGTGACGGGGCGGAGCGGGGCTACACCTTC. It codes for CASSPFRDGAERGYTF.

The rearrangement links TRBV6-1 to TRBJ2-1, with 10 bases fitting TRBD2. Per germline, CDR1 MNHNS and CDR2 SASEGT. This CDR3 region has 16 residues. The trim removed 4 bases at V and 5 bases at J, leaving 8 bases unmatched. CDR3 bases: TGTGCCAGCAGTGCTTTAGCGGGAGGCCCCCACAATGAGCAGTTCTTC. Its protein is CASSALAGGPHNEQFF.

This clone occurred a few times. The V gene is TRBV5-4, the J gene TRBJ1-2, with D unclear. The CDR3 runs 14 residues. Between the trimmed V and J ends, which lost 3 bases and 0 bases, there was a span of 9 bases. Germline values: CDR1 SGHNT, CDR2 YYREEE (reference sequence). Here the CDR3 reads CASSSWQSNYGYTF. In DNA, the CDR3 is TGTGCCAGCAGCTCGTGGCAGTCTAACTATGGCTACACCTTC.

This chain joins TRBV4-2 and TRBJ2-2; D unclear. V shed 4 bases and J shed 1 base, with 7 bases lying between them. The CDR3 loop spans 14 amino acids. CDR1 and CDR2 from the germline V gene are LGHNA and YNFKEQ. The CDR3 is CASSREMNTGELFF. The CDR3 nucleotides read TGTGCCAGCAGCCGAGAAATGAACACCGGGGAGCTGTTTTTT.

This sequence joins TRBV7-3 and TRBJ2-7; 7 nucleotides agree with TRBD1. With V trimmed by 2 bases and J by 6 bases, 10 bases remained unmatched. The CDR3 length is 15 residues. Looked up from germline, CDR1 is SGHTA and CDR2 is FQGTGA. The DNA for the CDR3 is TGTGCCAGCAGCTTACTTCTAGGGGGCGCGTCCGAGCAGTACTTC. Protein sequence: CASSLLLGGASEQYF.

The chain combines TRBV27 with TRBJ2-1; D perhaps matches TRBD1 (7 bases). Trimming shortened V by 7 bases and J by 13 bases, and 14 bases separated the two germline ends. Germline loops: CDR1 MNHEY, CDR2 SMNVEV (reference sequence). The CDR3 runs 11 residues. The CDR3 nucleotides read TGTGCCAGCACCCAGGGGGGTCTTCAGTTCTTC. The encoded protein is CASTQGGLQFF.

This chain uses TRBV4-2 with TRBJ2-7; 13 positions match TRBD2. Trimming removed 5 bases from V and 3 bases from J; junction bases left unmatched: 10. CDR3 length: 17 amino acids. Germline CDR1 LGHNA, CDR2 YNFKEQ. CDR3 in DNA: TGTGCCAGCAGCGAAGGAGGACTAGCGGGAGCCCTCTACGAGCAGTACTTC. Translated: CASSEGGLAGALYEQYF.